This T cell receptor (beta chain) was obtained from a study of response to subunit inactivated influenza vaccine. V shed 5 bases and J 4 bases; nucleotides not matched to a gene: 14. The CDR3 spans 17 residues. Looked up from germline, CDR1 is SGHVS and CDR2 is FNYEAQ. MiXCR was run by TCRdb on the RT-PCR reads, yielding one entry per CDR3 protein. The table includes hundreds of thousands of distinct CDR3 sequences, approximately 11% detected once. Overall study results and limits: The authors proposed limited new T cell recruitment per seasonal influenza vaccination.

Concerning this clonotype: Its specificity is not known.

Sequencing was performed on PBMCs from blood, taken roughly 47 days after vaccination. The TCR sequence derives from a man between 45 and 60 years old who received an inactivated influenza vaccine. This chain connects TRBV7-6 to TRBJ2-1, with TRBD2 matching 7 bases. In DNA form, the CDR3 reads TGTGCCAGCAGCACCCGACCGGCGGGAGCATGGTACAATGAGCAGTTCTTC. Amino acid sequence: CASSTRPAGAWYNEQFF.